Sequencing of this T cell receptor beta chain was carried out in a study of regulatory T cells in long-lasting Graves disease. Through Arm-PCR of CDR3 regions and iRepertoire HTBI primers, TCR beta libraries were built. TCRdb fed the multiplex PCR reads into MiXCR, producing one record per CDR3 protein. The table shows fewer than 550,000 distinct CDR3 sequences, with about 16% occurring only once. Time point denoted: newly diagnosed GD, antithyroid drugs for less than 3 months. PBMC RNA was the source of the TCR library. There are many counts of this clonotype. V lost 4 bases to trimming and J lost 3 bases; unmatched junction nucleotides: 10. This CDR3 has 16 residues. Germline V gene lookup returns CDR1 MNHNS and CDR2 SASEGT. The sample was also reused in another study, on T cells in Graves' hyperthyroidism and ophthalmopathy.

This TCR was recovered from a woman aged 40 to 65 with Graves disease. V gene TRBV6-1 combines with J gene TRBJ1-2; 8 bases fit TRBD1. Sequenced here: peripheral blood mononuclear cells (PBMCs), sampled at new diagnosis, from a patient treated with antithyroid drugs. The CDR3 here is CASSAEDRVGYYGYTF. In DNA, the CDR3 is TGTGCCAGCAGTGCCGAGGACAGGGTGGGATACTATGGCTACACCTTC.